The 18 T cell receptor beta chains below come from one sample, sequenced in a study of T cells after yellow fever vaccination. TCRdb reanalysed the 5' RACE reads using MiXCR and keeps one entry per CDR3 protein. The sample has 95,000 to 100,000 distinct CDR3 sequences, roughly 5.2% seen once. The material was CD8+ T cells sorted from PBMCs, obtained 10 days after the yellow fever booster vaccination. The receptors here all came from a man between 18 and 29 years old who received the YFV17D yellow fever vaccine.

The chain combines TRBV4-3 with TRBJ1-3; the D is unclear. CDR1 LGHNA and CDR2 YSLEER come from the germline V gene. With 0 bases removed from V and 5 bases from J, the gap between germline ends came to 11 bases. This CDR3 contains 15 residues. CDR3 in amino acids: CASSQDRAGRNTIYF. The CDR3 DNA reads TGCGCCAGCAGCCAAGATCGGGCAGGACGAAACACCATATATTTT.

The chain has TRBV6-5 and TRBJ1-2; TRBD1 matches at 12 bases. J was trimmed by 5 bases and V by 6 bases; bases with no gene match: 10. Germline loops: CDR1 MNHEY, CDR2 SVGAGI. This CDR3 has 16 amino acids. CDR3 sequence (DNA): TGTGCCAGCAGCACCGGGACAGGGGGCTTAGGGTATGGCTACACCTTC. It translates to CASSTGTGGLGYGYTF.

This clonotype was detected many times. This chain connects TRBV5-1 to TRBJ2-7; no clear D. The CDR3 is 11 residues long. CDR1 is SGHRS and CDR2 is YFSETQ in the germline V gene. The V and J ends lost 4 bases and 2 bases respectively, with 4 bases between them. This CDR3 is CASSDTYEQYF. The CDR3 DNA follows: TGCGCCAGCAGCGACACCTACGAGCAGTACTTC. Supplemented by reference TRBV5-1 and TRBJ2-7, the full variable domain reads KAGVTQTPRYLIKTRGQQVTLSCSPISGHRSVSWYQQTPGQGLQFLFEYFSETQRNKGNFPGRFSGRQFSNSRSEMNVSTLELGDSALYLCASSDTYEQYFGPGTRLTVT.

Ten or more counts support this clonotype. The rearrangement uses TRBV9 and TRBJ1-2; D gene ambiguous. V shed 0 bases and J shed 0 bases, with 9 bases lying between them. Germline V lookup: CDR1 SGDLS, CDR2 YYNGEE. The CDR3 totals 15 residues. The CDR3 loop reads CASSVAESANYGYTF. In DNA form, the CDR3 reads TGTGCCAGCAGCGTAGCTGAGAGCGCTAACTATGGCTACACCTTC.

This chain connects TRBV7-9 to TRBJ2-7; 7 bases align to TRBD1. J was trimmed by 7 bases and V by 4 bases; bases with no gene match: 13. CDR3 length: 15 residues. Germline CDR1 reads SEHNR; CDR2 reads FQNEAQ (reference sequence). In DNA form, the CDR3 reads TGTGCCAGCAGCTCGTCGACAGGGACCTCTGAAGAGCAGTACGTC. Translation gives CASSSSTGTSEEQYV.

This clonotype was counted a few times. This chain uses TRBV19 with TRBJ1-1; TRBD1 is a possible D gene (6 bases). The CDR3 sequence is 13 residues long. Germline CDR1 LNHDA, CDR2 SQIVND (reference sequence). The ends were cut back, 5 bases at V and 7 bases at J, with 14 bases in the middle. The CDR3 DNA sequence: TGTGCCAGTAGTCAATGGGAGGACAGTGAAGCTTTCTTT. Protein: CASSQWEDSEAFF. Looking up the rest from reference TRBV19 and TRBJ1-1 gives the full variable domain: DGGITQSPKYLFRKEGQNVTLSCEQNLNHDAMYWYRQDPGQGLRLIYYSQIVNDFQKGDIAEGYSVSREKKESFPLTVTSAQKNPTAFYLCASSQWEDSEAFFGQGTRLTVV.

This clonotype was counted between two and nine times. The rearrangement uses TRBV6-2 or TRBV6-3 and TRBJ2-1; TRBD2 aligns across 9 bases. The CDR3 runs 16 residues. CDR1 MNHEY and CDR2 SVGEGT come from the germline V gene. After removal of 0 bases from V and 8 bases from J, the junction contained 8 bases not matched to a gene. This CDR3 reads CASSYSRGLAKDEQFF. In DNA form, the CDR3 reads TGTGCCAGCAGTTACTCCCGGGGACTAGCTAAGGATGAGCAGTTCTTC.

This clonotype turned up a few times. This chain joins TRBV7-2 and TRBJ2-3, with 10 bases identical to TRBD2. The V gene end was trimmed by 5 bases and the J gene end by 4 bases; junction bases not matched to a gene: 6. The CDR3 has 15 residues. Germline CDR1 is SGHTA and CDR2 is FQGNSA. This chain's CDR3 is CASSPSGGRADTQYF. The CDR3 DNA follows: TGTGCCAGCAGCCCTAGCGGGGGTAGGGCAGATACGCAGTATTTT.

This clonotype came up a few times. V gene TRBV9 combines with J gene TRBJ2-1; the match to TRBD2 covers 7 bases. This CDR3 comprises 14 residues. Germline lookup yields CDR1 SGDLS and CDR2 YYNGEE. V shed 0 bases, J shed 7 bases, and the junction held 4 bases outside the gene matches. The CDR3 sequence is CASSVVSSGNEQFF. The CDR3 bases are TGTGCCAGCAGCGTAGTCTCTAGCGGTAATGAGCAGTTCTTC.

This clonotype has just a few counts. The V gene is TRBV20-1, the J gene TRBJ2-7; 7 bases map to TRBD2. The V segment lost 1 base and the J segment 0 bases; nucleotides outside the gene matches: 12. This CDR3 region has 17 residues. The germline CDR1 and CDR2 sequences are DFQATT and SNEGSKA (reference sequence). CDR3 sequence: CSARGGRGAGSSYEQYV. DNA of the CDR3: TGCAGTGCTAGAGGAGGGCGGGGAGCGGGGAGCTCCTACGAGCAGTACGTC.

This clonotype came up many times. The CDR3 spells CASSLRVTGELFF. In DNA form, the CDR3 reads TGTGCCAGCAGCTTAAGGGTTACCGGGGAGCTGTTTTTT. The J gene is TRBJ2-2, the V gene TRBV7-6, with D unresolved. Germline V gives CDR1 SGHVS, CDR2 FNYEAQ. The CDR3 consists of 13 residues. Trimming pared 2 bases from V and 5 bases from J, leaving 6 bases between.

This clonotype occurred a few times. The genes are TRBV21-1 and TRBJ2-3; TRBD1, the table's D call, lacks a check against the DNA. TRBV21-1 is a pseudogene. The CDR3 spans 13 residues. The CDR3 sequence is CASTPDSTDTQYF. CDR3 DNA: TGTGCCAGCACCCCCGACAGCACAGATACGCAGTATTTT.

This clonotype appeared many times. The chain links TRBV7-9 to TRBJ2-3, with 10 bases aligning to TRBD2. From germline, CDR1 is SEHNR and CDR2 FQNEAQ (reference sequence). V lost 4 bases to trimming and J lost 6 bases; unmatched junction nucleotides: 7. This CDR3 region has 15 residues. CDR3 in amino acids: CASSSSGGAADTQYF. CDR3 nucleotide sequence: TGTGCCAGCAGCTCGAGCGGGGGGGCTGCCGATACGCAGTATTTT.

This clonotype was observed a handful of times. The chain uses TRBV6-6 and TRBJ2-1; TRBD1 might be the D (8 bases). Trimming removed 2 bases at V and 7 bases at J, with 12 bases between. Germline V gives CDR1 MNHNY, CDR2 SVGAGI (reference sequence). The CDR3 is made up of 14 amino acids. The CDR3 coding sequence is TGTGCCAGCAGTTACACACAGGGGGGGAATGAGCAGTTCTTC. This translates into CASSYTQGGNEQFF.

There are a few counts of this clonotype. The genes are TRBV11-2 and TRBJ2-1; 8 nucleotides match TRBD1. Germline V gene data show CDR1 as SGHAT and CDR2 as FQNNGV. This CDR3 has 14 amino acids. With V trimmed by 3 bases and J by 4 bases, 2 bases remained unmatched. CDR3 DNA sequence: TGTGCCAGCAGCTTCAGGGGGCGTTACAATGAGCAGTTCTTC. Protein sequence: CASSFRGRYNEQFF.

The chain couples TRBV4-2 to TRBJ2-2, with 12 bases that match TRBD2. CDR3 length: 16 amino acids. The germline gives CDR1 LGHNA, CDR2 YNFKEQ. V lost 4 bases, J lost 7 bases, and 7 bases stayed unmatched. The CDR3 spells CASSPRLAGVNGELFF. The CDR3 DNA is TGTGCCAGCAGCCCGCGACTAGCGGGGGTGAACGGGGAGCTGTTTTTT.

This clonotype is medium-sized within its sample. The gene calls are TRBV19 and TRBJ1-1; D ambiguous. Germline lookup yields CDR1 LNHDA and CDR2 SQIVND (reference sequence). V was cut by 8 bases and J by 5 bases, with 9 bases left in between. The CDR3 loop spans 11 amino acids. CDR3 sequence reads: CASGRGTEAFF. The CDR3 nucleotides read TGTGCCAGTGGACGTGGTACTGAAGCTTTCTTT.

This clonotype turned up a few times. The V and J genes are TRBV11-2 and TRBJ1-5; D call uncertain. Germline CDR1 and CDR2: SGHAT and FQNNGV. The CDR3 covers 16 residues. V gave up 1 base and J gave up 4 bases, with 14 bases separating them. The CDR3 region has the DNA TGTGCCAGCAGCTTAGTCGGCAGTGCCCGTAATCAGCCCCAGCATTTT. The encoded protein is CASSLVGSARNQPQHF.